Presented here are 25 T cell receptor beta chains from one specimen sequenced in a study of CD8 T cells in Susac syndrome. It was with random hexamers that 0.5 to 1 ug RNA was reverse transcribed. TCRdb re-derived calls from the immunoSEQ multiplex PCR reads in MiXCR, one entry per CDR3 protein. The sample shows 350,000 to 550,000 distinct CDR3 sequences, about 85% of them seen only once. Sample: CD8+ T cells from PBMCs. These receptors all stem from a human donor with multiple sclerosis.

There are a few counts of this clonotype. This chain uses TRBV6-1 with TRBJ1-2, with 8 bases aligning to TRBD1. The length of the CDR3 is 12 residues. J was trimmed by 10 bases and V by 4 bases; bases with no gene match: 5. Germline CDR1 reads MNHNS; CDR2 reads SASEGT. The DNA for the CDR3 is TGTGCCAGCAGTGGGGACAGGACCCTCTACACCTTC. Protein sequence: CASSGDRTLYTF.

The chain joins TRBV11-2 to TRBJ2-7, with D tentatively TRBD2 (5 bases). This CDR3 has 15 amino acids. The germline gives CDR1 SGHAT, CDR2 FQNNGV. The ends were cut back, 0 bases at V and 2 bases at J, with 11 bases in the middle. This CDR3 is CASSLESGQAYEQYF. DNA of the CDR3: TGTGCCAGCAGCTTAGAGAGCGGCCAGGCCTACGAGCAGTACTTC.

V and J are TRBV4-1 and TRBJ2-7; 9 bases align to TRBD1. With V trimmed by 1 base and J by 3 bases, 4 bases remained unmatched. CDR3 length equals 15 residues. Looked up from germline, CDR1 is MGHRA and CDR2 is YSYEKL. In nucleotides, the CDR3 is TGCGCCAGCAGCCAAGCCGGGACAGGGAGCTACGAGCAGTACTTC. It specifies CASSQAGTGSYEQYF.

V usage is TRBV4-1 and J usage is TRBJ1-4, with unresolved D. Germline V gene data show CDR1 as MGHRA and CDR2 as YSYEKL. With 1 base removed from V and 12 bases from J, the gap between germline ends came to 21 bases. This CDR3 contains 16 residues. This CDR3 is CASSQASGFTERELFF. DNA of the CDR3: TGCGCCAGCAGCCAAGCGAGCGGATTTACGGAAAGGGAACTGTTTTTT.

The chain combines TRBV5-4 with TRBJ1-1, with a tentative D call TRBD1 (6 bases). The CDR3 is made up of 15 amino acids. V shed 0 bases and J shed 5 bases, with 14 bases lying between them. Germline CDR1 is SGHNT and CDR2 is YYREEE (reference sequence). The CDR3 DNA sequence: TGTGCCAGCAGCTTGGTGCGGGAAGGGGGGACTGAAGCTTTCTTT. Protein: CASSLVREGGTEAFF. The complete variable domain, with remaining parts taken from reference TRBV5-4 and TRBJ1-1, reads ETGVTQSPTHLIKTRGQQVTLRCSSQSGHNTVSWYQQALGQGPQFIFQYYREEENGRGNFPPRFSGLQFPNYSSELNVNALELDDSALYLCASSLVREGGTEAFFGQGTRLTVV.

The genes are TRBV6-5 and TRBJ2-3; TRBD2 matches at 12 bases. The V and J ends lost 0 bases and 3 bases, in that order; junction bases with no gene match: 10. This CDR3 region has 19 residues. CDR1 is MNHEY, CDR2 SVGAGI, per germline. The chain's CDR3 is CASSYSSSGGAFGTDTQYF. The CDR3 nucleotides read TGTGCCAGCAGTTACTCGTCTAGCGGGGGGGCCTTTGGGACAGATACGCAGTATTTT.

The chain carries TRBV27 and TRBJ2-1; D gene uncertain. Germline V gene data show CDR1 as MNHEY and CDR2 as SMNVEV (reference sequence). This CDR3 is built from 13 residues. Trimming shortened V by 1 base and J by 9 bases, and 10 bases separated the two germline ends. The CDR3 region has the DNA TGTGCCAGCAGTTTATTGAGCGTTAGTGAGCAGTTCTTC. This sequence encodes CASSLLSVSEQFF.

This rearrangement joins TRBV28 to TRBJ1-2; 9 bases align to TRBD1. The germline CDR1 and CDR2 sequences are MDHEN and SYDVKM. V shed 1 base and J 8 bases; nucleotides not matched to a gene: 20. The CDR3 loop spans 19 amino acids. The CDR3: CASSLLIVGTGPSGVGYTF. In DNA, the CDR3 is TGTGCCAGCAGTTTATTAATAGTAGGGACAGGGCCCTCCGGAGTGGGCTACACCTTC.

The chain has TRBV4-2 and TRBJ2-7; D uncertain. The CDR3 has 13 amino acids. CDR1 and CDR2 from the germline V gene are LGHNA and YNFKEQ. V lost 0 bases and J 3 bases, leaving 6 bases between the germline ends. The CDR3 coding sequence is TGTGCCAGCAGCCAAGAGGCAGGCTACGAGCAGTACTTC. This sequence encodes CASSQEAGYEQYF.

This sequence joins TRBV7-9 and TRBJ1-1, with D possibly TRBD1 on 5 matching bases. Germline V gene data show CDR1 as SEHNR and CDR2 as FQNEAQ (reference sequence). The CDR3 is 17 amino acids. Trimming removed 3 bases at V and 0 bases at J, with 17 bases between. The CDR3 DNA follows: TGTGCCAGCAGCTTGGGCCTGGCAGGGAGAATGAACACTGAAGCTTTCTTT. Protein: CASSLGLAGRMNTEAFF. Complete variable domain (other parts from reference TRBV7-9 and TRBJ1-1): DTGVSQNPRHKITKRGQNVTFRCDPISEHNRLYWYRQTLGQGPEFLTYFQNEAQLEKSRLLSDRFSAERPKGSFSTLEIQRTEQGDSAMYLCASSLGLAGRMNTEAFFGQGTRLTVV.

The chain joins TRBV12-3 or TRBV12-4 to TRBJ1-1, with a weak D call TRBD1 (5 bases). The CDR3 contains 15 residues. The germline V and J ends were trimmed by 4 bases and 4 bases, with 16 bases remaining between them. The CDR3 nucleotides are TGTGCCAGCAGTTACACATGGGATGGGACCACTGAAGCTTTCTTT. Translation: CASSYTWDGTTEAFF.

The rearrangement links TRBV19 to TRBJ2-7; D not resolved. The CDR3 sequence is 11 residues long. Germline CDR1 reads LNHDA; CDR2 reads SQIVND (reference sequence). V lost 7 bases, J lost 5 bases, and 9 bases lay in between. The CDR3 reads CASTVGDEQYF. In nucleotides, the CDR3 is TGTGCCAGTACAGTAGGAGACGAGCAGTACTTC.

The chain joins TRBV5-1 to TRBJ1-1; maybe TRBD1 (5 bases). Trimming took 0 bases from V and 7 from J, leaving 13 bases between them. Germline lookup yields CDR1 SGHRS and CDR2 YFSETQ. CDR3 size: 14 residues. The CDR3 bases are TGCGCCAGCAGCTTGGAAGGTTGGGGCTATGAAGCTTTCTTT. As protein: CASSLEGWGYEAFF.

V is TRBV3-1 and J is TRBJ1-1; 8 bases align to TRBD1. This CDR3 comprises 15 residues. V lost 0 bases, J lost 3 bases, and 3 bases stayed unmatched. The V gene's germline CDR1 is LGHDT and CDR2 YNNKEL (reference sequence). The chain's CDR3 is CASSQETGEDTEAFF. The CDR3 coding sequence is TGTGCCAGCAGCCAAGAGACAGGGGAGGACACTGAAGCTTTCTTT.

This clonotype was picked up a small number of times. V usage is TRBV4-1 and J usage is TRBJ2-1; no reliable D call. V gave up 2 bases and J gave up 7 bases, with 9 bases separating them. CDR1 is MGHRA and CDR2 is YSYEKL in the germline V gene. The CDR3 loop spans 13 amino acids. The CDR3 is CASSQLPGNEQFF. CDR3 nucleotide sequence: TGCGCCAGCAGCCAACTCCCCGGGAATGAGCAGTTCTTC.

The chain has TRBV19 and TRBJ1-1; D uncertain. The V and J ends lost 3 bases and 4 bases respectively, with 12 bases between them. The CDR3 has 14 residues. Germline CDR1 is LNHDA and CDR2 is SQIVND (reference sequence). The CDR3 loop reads CASSIRGFSTEAFF. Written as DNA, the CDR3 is TGTGCCAGTAGTATCAGAGGGTTCTCCACTGAAGCTTTCTTT. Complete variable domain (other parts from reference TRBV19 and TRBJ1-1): DGGITQSPKYLFRKEGQNVTLSCEQNLNHDAMYWYRQDPGQGLRLIYYSQIVNDFQKGDIAEGYSVSREKKESFPLTVTSAQKNPTAFYLCASSIRGFSTEAFFGQGTRLTVV.

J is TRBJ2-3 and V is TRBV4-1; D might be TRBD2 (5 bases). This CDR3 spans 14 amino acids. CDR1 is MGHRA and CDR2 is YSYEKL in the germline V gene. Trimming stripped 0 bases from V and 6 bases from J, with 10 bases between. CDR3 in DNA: TGCGCCAGCAGCCAAGATTCGAGGGCGGATACGCAGTATTTT. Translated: CASSQDSRADTQYF.

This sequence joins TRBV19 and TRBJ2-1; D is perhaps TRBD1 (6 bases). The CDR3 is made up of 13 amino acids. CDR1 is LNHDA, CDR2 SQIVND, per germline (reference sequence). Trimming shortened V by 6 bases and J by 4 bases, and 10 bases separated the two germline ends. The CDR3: CASSTTGYNEQFF. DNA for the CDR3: TGTGCCAGTAGCACGACAGGTTACAATGAGCAGTTCTTC.

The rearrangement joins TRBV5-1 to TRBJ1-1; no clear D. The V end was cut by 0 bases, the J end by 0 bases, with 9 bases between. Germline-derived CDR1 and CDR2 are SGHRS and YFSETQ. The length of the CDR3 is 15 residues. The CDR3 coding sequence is TGCGCCAGCAGCTTGGGGGAGAGCTTGAACACTGAAGCTTTCTTT. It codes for CASSLGESLNTEAFF.

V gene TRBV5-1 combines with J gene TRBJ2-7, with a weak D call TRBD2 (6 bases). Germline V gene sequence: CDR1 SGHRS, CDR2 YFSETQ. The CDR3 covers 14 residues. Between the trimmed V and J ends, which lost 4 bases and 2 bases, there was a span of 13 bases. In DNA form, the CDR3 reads TGCGCCAGCAGCGATAGCGGAAGAACCTACGAGCAGTACTTC. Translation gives CASSDSGRTYEQYF.

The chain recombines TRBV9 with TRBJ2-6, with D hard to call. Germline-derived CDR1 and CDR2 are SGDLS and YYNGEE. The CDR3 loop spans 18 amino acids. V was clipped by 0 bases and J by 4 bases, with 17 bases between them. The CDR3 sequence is CASSVDGAGRVGANVLTF. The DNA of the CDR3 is TGTGCCAGCAGCGTAGATGGTGCAGGACGGGTGGGGGCCAACGTCCTGACTTTC.

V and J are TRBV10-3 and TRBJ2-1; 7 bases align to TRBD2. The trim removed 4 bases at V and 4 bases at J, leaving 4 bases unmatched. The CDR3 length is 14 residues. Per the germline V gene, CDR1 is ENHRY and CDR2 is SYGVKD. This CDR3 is CAISVPSGYNEQFF. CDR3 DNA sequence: TGTGCCATCAGTGTCCCTAGCGGATACAATGAGCAGTTCTTC.

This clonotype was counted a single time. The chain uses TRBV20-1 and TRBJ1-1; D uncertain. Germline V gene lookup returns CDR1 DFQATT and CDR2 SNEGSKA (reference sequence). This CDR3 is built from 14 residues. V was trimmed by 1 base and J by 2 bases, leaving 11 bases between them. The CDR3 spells CSARGTEVNTEAFF. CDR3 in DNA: TGCAGTGCTAGAGGGACCGAAGTTAACACTGAAGCTTTCTTT.

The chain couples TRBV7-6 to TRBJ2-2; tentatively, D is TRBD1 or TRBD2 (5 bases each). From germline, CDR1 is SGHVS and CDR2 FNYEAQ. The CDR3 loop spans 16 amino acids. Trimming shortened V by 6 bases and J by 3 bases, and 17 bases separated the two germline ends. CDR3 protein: CASSASGTRYTGELFF. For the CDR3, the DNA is TGTGCCAGCAGTGCCTCCGGGACCCGGTACACCGGGGAGCTGTTTTTT.

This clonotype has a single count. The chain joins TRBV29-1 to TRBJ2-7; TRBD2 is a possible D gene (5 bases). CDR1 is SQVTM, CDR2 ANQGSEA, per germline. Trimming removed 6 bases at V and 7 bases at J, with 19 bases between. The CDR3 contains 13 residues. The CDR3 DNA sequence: TGCAGCGTCGTCCCGACTACCCGCGGGGAGCAGTACTTC. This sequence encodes CSVVPTTRGEQYF.